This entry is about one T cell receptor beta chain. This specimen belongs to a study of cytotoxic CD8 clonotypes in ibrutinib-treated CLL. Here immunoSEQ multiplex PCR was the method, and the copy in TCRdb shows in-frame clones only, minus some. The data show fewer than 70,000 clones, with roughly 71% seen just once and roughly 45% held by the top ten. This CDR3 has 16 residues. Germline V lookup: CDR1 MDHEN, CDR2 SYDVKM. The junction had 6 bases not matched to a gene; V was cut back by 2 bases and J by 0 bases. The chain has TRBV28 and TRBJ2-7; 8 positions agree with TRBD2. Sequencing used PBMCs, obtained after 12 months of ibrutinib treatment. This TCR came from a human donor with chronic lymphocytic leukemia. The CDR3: CASSLGGGTSSYEQYF. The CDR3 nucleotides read TGTGCCAGCAGTTTAGGTGGCGGGACTAGCTCCTACGAGCAGTACTTC.